This T cell receptor beta chain was documented in a study of T cell responses to AZD1222 COVID-19 vaccine. The CDR3 consists of 11 residues. V was pared by 7 bases and J by 10 bases, with 15 bases between. CDR1 is SQVTM and CDR2 is ANQGSEA in the germline V gene. The protocol was immunoSEQ multiplex PCR, while the TCRdb copy is restricted to in-frame clones and leaves out a portion. The sample records just under 150,000 clones, over 85% being singletons. A word on this clone: Its target is unknown.

Analysis merged second doses at about 4 or about 12 weeks. The study's findings and limits: Repertoire sampling was restricted to post-peak T cell response timepoints. Reportedly, close to half of spike-specific TCRs are directed against unmutated variant regions. The donors showed a predominance of white British ancestry and of females, with possible underestimation of clonal diversity.

The clonotype comes from an adult who received the AZD1222 COVID-19 vaccine. The source material was peripheral blood, sampled 28 days after the second AZD1222 dose. The chain has TRBV29-1 and TRBJ2-3; D uncertain. CDR3 sequence reads: CSARPYEAQYF. For the CDR3, the DNA is TGCAGCGCCCGCCCATATGAGGCGCAGTATTTT.